The clone carrying this TCR beta chain was detected ten times or more. The antigen remains undetermined. A TCRbeta library incorporating unique molecular identifiers was prepared. One entry per CDR3 protein results from TCRdb running MiXCR on the PCR reads. Of 200,000 to 250,000 distinct CDR3 sequences in the sample, approximately 10% were seen once. This record belongs to a study of T-cell reconstitution after alpha-beta-depleted transplantation in children. Between the trimmed V and J ends, which lost 4 bases and 2 bases, there was a span of 12 bases. The CDR3 extends over 14 amino acids. Germline CDR1 and CDR2: SGHRS and YFSETQ. Broader study findings: In some patients, recipient T cells and intrathymic progenitors surviving conditioning explained high day-60 diversity. Alpha-beta T cells about two months after transplant reportedly derived from several hundred expanded graft clones. A year post-transplant, T-cell counts and diversity derived mostly from newly produced T cells.

The receptor comes from a child less than two years old with acute myeloid leukemia, due to receive a stem cell transplant. The rearrangement uses TRBV5-1 and TRBJ1-1, with D maybe TRBD1 (5 bases). The sequencing used PBMCs, collected before TCRalphabeta/CD19-depleted stem cell transplant. In DNA form, the CDR3 reads TGCGCCAGCAGCCCCGGGACCCACAACACTGAAGCTTTCTTT. Translating it yields CASSPGTHNTEAFF.